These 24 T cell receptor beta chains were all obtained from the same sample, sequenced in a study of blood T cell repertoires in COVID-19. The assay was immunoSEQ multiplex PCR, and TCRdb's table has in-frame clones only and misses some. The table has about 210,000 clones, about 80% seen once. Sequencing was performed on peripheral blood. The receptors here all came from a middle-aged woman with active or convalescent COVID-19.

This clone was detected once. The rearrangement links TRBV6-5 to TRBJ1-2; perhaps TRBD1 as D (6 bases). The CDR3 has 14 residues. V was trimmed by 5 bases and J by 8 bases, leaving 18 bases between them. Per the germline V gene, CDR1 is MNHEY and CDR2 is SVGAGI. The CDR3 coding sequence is TGTGCCAGCAGTAGGCCGGGGGGCTGGAAGGGCTACACCTTC. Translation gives CASSRPGGWKGYTF.

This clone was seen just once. The CDR3 sequence: CASSFRGTTDTQYF. The CDR3 bases are TGTGCCAGCAGTTTCAGGGGGACCACAGATACGCAGTATTTT. This chain joins TRBV28 and TRBJ2-3; 7 positions agree with TRBD1. Germline-derived CDR1 and CDR2 are MDHEN and SYDVKM. With V trimmed by 3 bases and J by 2 bases, 2 bases remained unmatched. The CDR3 is 14 residues long.

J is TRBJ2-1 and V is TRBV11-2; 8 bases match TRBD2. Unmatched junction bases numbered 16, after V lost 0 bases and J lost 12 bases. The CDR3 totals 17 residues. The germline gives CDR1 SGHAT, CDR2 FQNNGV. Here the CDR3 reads CASSLETPARGAFLQFF. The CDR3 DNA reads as TGTGCCAGCAGCTTAGAAACGCCCGCGCGGGGGGCCTTCTTGCAGTTCTTC.

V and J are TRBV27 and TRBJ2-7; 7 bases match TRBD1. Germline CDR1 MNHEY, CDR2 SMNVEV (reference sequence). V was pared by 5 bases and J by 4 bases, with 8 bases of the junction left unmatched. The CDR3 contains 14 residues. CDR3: CASSRRQGVYEQYF. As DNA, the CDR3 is TGTGCCAGCAGTCGCCGACAGGGAGTATACGAGCAGTACTTC.

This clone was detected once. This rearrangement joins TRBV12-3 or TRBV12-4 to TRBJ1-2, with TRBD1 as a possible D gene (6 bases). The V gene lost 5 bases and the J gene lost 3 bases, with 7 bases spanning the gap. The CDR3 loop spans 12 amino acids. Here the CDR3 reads CASSTGYYGYTF. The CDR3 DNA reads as TGTGCCAGCAGTACAGGGTACTATGGCTACACCTTC.

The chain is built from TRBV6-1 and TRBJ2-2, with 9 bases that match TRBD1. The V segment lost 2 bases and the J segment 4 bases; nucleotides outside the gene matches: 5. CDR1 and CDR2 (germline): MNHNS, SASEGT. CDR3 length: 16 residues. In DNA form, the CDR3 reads TGTGCCAGCAGTGAATTCGACAGGGGGGCCACCGGGGAGCTGTTTTTT. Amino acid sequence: CASSEFDRGATGELFF.

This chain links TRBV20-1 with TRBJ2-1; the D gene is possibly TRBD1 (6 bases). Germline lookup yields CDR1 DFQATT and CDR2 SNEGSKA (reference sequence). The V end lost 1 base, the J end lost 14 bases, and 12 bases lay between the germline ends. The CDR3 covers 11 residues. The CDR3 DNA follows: TGCAGTGCTAGAGGACAGGAAGGAAAGTTCTTC. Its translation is CSARGQEGKFF.

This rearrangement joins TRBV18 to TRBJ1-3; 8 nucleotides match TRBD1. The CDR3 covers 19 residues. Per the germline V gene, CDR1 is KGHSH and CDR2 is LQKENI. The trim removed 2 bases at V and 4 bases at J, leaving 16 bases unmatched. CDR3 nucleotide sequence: TGTGCCAGCTCACCAATGCCTCAACCTGGACAGGGTAGAGGAAACACCATATATTTT. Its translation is CASSPMPQPGQGRGNTIYF. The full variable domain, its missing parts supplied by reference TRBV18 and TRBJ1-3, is NAGVMQNPRHLVRRRGQEARLRCSPMKGHSHVYWYRQLPEEGLKFMVYLQKENIIDESGMPKERFSAEFPKEGPSILRIQQVVRGDSAAYFCASSPMPQPGQGRGNTIYFGEGSWLTVV.

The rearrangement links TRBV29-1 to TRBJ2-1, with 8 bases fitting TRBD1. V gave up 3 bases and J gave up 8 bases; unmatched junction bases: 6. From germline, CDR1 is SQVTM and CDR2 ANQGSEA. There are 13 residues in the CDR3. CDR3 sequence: CSVEKQGDDEQFF. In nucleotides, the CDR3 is TGCAGCGTTGAGAAACAGGGGGACGATGAGCAGTTCTTC.

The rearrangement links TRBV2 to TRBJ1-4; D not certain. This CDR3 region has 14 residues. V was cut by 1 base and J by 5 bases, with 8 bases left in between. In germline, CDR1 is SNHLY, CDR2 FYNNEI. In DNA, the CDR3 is TGTGCCAGCAGTGAAGTATCTCGGAATGAAAAACTGTTTTTT. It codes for CASSEVSRNEKLFF.

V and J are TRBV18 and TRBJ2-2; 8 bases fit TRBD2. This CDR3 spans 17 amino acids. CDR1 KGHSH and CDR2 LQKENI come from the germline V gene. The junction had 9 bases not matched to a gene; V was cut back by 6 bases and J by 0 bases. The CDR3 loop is CASSPSLAGPNTGELFF. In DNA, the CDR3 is TGTGCCAGCTCGCCCTCTTTAGCGGGGCCGAACACCGGGGAGCTGTTTTTT.

Written as DNA, the CDR3 is TGTGCCAGCGTGTGGGCGGGAGGCACAGATACGCAGTATTTT. Translation: CASVWAGGTDTQYF. This chain uses TRBV2 with TRBJ2-3; TRBD2 agrees at 7 bases. Trimming cost V 8 bases and J 1 base; bases outside gene matches: 6. CDR3 size: 14 residues. Looked up from germline, CDR1 is SNHLY and CDR2 is FYNNEI.

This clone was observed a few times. CDR3 amino acids: CASSYGGARLSPNTEAFF. The CDR3, as DNA: TGTGCCAGCAGTTACGGAGGGGCCAGGTTGTCCCCTAACACTGAAGCTTTCTTT. V usage is TRBV6-2 or TRBV6-3 and J usage is TRBJ1-1; D might be TRBD1 (5 bases). V was trimmed by 2 bases and J by 2 bases, leaving 21 bases between them. CDR3 length: 18 amino acids. The germline gives CDR1 MNHEY, CDR2 SVGEGT.

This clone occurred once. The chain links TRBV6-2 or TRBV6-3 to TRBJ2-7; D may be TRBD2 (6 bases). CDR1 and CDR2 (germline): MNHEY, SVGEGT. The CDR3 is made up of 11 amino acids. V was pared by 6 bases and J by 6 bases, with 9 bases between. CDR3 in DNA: TGTGCCAGCAGCTGGGGAGGCGAGCAGTACTTC. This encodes CASSWGGEQYF.

The CDR3 spells CASSKVVGTSGRVGTDTQYF. CDR3 coding DNA: TGTGCCAGCAGCAAAGTTGTCGGGACTAGCGGGAGGGTAGGCACAGATACGCAGTATTTT. V is TRBV21-1 and J is TRBJ2-3; the table's D call of TRBD2 was not tested on the DNA. TRBV21-1 is annotated as a pseudogene. CDR3 length: 20 residues.

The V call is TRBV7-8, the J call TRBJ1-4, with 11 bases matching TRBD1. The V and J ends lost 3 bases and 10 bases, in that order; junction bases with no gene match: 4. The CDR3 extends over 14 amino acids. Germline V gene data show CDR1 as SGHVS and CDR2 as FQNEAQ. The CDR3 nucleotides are TGTGCCAGCAGCTTTGTGGGACAGGGGGGAAAACTGTTTTTT. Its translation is CASSFVGQGGKLFF.

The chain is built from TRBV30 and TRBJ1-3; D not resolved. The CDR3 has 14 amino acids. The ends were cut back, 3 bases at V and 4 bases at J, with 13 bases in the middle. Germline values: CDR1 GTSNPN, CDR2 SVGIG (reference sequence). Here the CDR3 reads CAWSPQRHGNTIYF. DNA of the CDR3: TGTGCCTGGAGCCCGCAACGACACGGAAACACCATATATTTT.

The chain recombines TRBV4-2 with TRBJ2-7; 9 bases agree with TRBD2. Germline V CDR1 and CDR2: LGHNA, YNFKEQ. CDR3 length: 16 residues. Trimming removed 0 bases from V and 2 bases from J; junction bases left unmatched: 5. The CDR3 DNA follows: TGTGCCAGCAGCCAAGATCTGGCGGGGGGGGCCTACGAGCAGTACTTC. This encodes CASSQDLAGGAYEQYF.

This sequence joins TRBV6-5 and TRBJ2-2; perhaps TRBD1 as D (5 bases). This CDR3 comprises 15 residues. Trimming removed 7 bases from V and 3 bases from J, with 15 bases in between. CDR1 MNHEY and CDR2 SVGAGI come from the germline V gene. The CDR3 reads CASMEDRAYTGELFF. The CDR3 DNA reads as TGTGCCAGCATGGAAGACAGAGCCTACACCGGGGAGCTGTTTTTT.

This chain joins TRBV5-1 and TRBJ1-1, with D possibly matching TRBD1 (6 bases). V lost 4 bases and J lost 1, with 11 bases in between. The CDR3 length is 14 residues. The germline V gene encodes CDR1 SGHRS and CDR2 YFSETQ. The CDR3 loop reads CASSQGTGNTEAFF. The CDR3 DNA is TGCGCCAGCAGCCAGGGGACGGGGAACACTGAAGCTTTCTTT.

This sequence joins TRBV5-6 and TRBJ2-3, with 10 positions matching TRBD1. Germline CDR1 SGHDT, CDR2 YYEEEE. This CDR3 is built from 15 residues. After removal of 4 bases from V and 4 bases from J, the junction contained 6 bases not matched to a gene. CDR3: CASSRLDRGADTQYF. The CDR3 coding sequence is TGTGCCAGCAGCCGCCTGGACAGGGGGGCAGATACGCAGTATTTT.

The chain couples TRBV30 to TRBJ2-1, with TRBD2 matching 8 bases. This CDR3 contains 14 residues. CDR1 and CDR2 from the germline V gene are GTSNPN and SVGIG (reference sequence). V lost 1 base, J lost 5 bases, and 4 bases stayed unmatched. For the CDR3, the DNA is TGTGCCTGGAGTGCGGGAGGGCCCCACAATGAGCAGTTCTTC. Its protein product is CAWSAGGPHNEQFF.

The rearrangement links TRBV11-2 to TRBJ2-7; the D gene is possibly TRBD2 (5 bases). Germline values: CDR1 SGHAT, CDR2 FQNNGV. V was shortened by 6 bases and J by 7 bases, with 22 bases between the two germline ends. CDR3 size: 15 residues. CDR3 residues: CASSWLRNPGVEQYF. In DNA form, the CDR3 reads TGTGCCAGCAGTTGGCTACGAAACCCCGGGGTTGAGCAGTACTTC.

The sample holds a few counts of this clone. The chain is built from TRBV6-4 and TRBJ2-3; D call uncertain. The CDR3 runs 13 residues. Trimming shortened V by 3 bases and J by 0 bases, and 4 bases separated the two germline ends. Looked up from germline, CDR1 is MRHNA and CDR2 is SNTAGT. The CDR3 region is CASSEQSTDTQYF. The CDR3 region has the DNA TGTGCCAGCAGTGAACAGAGCACAGATACGCAGTATTTT.